What follows are 10 T cell receptor beta chains derived from one specimen sequenced in a study of T-cell memory formation after mild COVID-19. TCRdb re-analysed the 5' RACE reads in MiXCR, keeping a single row per CDR3 protein. The repertoire holds some 150,000 distinct CDR3 sequences, with 14% as singletons. Sequenced material: PBMCs or a T cell subset sorted from them (not recorded which). These receptors originate from an adult woman who had mild COVID-19 (a few samples of this study predate the infection). Cell type and time point are not known.

This clonotype was found a few times. The J gene is TRBJ2-7, the V gene TRBV20-1; 9 bases are a match to TRBD1. With 0 bases clipped from V and 2 bases from J, the junction kept 5 bases outside the gene matches. Germline V gives CDR1 DFQATT, CDR2 SNEGSKA (reference sequence). This CDR3 spans 15 amino acids. CDR3 residues: CSARDPGQGPYEQYF. The CDR3 coding sequence is TGCAGTGCTAGAGATCCGGGACAGGGTCCCTACGAGCAGTACTTC.

The rearrangement links TRBV19 to TRBJ1-1; D not certain. V lost 1 base, J lost 0 bases, and 6 bases lay in between. CDR1 and CDR2 (germline): LNHDA, SQIVND (reference sequence). The CDR3 has 14 amino acids. In nucleotides, the CDR3 is TGTGCCAGTAGTATAGGGGGAGTGAACACTGAAGCTTTCTTT. This encodes CASSIGGVNTEAFF. The full variable domain, with the rest looked up from reference TRBV19 and TRBJ1-1, is DGGITQSPKYLFRKEGQNVTLSCEQNLNHDAMYWYRQDPGQGLRLIYYSQIVNDFQKGDIAEGYSVSREKKESFPLTVTSAQKNPTAFYLCASSIGGVNTEAFFGQGTRLTVV.

The rearrangement links TRBV7-8 to TRBJ2-7; 7 nucleotides align to TRBD1. The CDR3 sequence is 15 residues long. V lost 1 base to trimming and J lost 2 bases; unmatched junction nucleotides: 5. Germline lookup yields CDR1 SGHVS and CDR2 FQNEAQ. CDR3 in amino acids: CASSLGVGTAYEQYF. The DNA for the CDR3 is TGTGCCAGCAGCTTAGGGGTCGGGACAGCCTACGAGCAGTACTTC.

The J gene is TRBJ2-3, the V gene TRBV9; 8 nucleotides align to TRBD2. J was trimmed by 7 bases and V by 2 bases; bases with no gene match: 9. There are 15 residues in the CDR3. Germline V gives CDR1 SGDLS, CDR2 YYNGEE. CDR3 sequence: CASSVGRTSINTQYF. CDR3 DNA: TGTGCCAGCAGCGTTGGGCGGACTAGCATTAATACGCAGTATTTT.

The chain employs TRBV7-9 and TRBJ2-7; D is tentatively TRBD1 or TRBD2 (5 bases each). V was pared by 0 bases and J by 6 bases, with 6 bases between. The germline gives CDR1 SEHNR, CDR2 FQNEAQ (reference sequence). CDR3 length: 12 residues. As DNA, the CDR3 is TGTGCCAGCAGCTTAGCGGGGGTCGAGCAGTACTTC. This translates into CASSLAGVEQYF.

This clonotype appeared a few times. This chain links TRBV5-5 with TRBJ2-7; tentative D call: TRBD2 (5 bases). The CDR3 runs 14 residues. The V and J ends lost 1 base and 4 bases respectively, with 12 bases between them. CDR1 is SGHKS, CDR2 YYEKEE, per germline (reference sequence). The CDR3 DNA reads as TGTGCCAGCAGCTTGCAGCAATGGGAGTACGAGCAGTACTTC. Encoded protein: CASSLQQWEYEQYF.

This rearrangement joins TRBV30 to TRBJ2-2, with 7 nucleotides matching TRBD2. The germline V gene has CDR1 GTSNPN and CDR2 SVGIG (reference sequence). Trimming took 3 bases from V and 0 from J; bases not matched to a gene: 4. CDR3 length: 15 amino acids. CDR3 amino acids: CAWSLGLANTGELFF. The CDR3, as DNA: TGTGCCTGGAGCCTTGGACTAGCGAACACCGGGGAGCTGTTTTTT.

There are a few counts of this clonotype. The J gene is TRBJ2-7, the V gene TRBV21-1; the table's D call of TRBD1 was not tested on the DNA. TRBV21-1 is annotated as a pseudogene. The CDR3 is 18 residues long. CDR3 region: CASSTPGESGEPGYEQYF. The CDR3 DNA follows: TGTGCCAGCAGCACCCCAGGAGAGTCGGGGGAGCCAGGCTACGAGCAGTACTTC.

This clonotype was seen a few times. The CDR3, as DNA: TGTGCCAGCAGCGCCCGGGACGCCAGATCCTACGAGCAGTACTTC. This sequence encodes CASSARDARSYEQYF. The chain joins TRBV9 to TRBJ2-7; D possibly uses TRBD1 or TRBD2 (5 bases each). The CDR3 is made up of 15 amino acids. V was pared by 3 bases and J by 1 base, with 14 bases between. CDR1 is SGDLS, CDR2 YYNGEE, per germline.

The chain employs TRBV15 and TRBJ2-1, with TRBD2 matching 10 bases. The CDR3 length is 16 residues. The ends lost 1 base at V and 6 bases at J; junction bases unmatched: 6. Germline V gene sequence: CDR1 LNHNV, CDR2 YYDKDF (reference sequence). In DNA form, the CDR3 reads TGTGCCACCAGCAGAGGGGACACTAGCGGGGCCAATGAGCAGTTCTTC. It translates to CATSRGDTSGANEQFF.